Below, one TCR beta chain is given with its context. Sequenced by immunoSEQ multiplex PCR; TCRdb stores in-frame clones only, minus some. Here the sample spans 95,000 to 100,000 clones, approximately 81% being singletons. CDR1 is MNHEY, CDR2 SMNVEV, per germline (reference sequence). V was cut by 0 bases and J by 7 bases, with 19 bases left in between. The CDR3 loop spans 18 amino acids. This sample is part of a study of blood T cell repertoires in COVID-19. Sequencing was done on a sample of peripheral blood. The TCR comes from a woman aged 80 or over with acute or convalescent COVID-19. The rearrangement links TRBV27 to TRBJ1-6; a possible D gene is TRBD1 (6 bases). CDR3 coding DNA: TGTGCCAGCAGTTTATCTCTCCAGGGGCAGGGGTTGAATTCACCCCTCCACTTT. Translation gives CASSLSLQGQGLNSPLHF.